Presented here are 10 T cell receptor beta chains from one specimen sequenced in a study of STAT5B mutations in CD4+ large granular lymphocyte leukemia. Method: immunoSEQ multiplex PCR; TCRdb's copy keeps in-frame clones and lacks some. The sample records fewer than 35,000 clones, approximately 72% being singletons. Sequences were obtained from CD4+ T cells from blood buffy coats. The source is a human donor in good health.

The rearrangement joins TRBV5-6 to TRBJ2-7; D might be TRBD1 (6 bases). The ends were cut back, 5 bases at V and 2 bases at J, with 11 bases in the middle. The germline V gene encodes CDR1 SGHDT and CDR2 YYEEEE. The CDR3 runs to 13 residues. The CDR3 region is CASSSRDTYEQYF. CDR3 sequence (DNA): TGTGCCAGCAGTTCCCGGGACACCTACGAGCAGTACTTC.

In this sample, this clone turned up a few times. The rearrangement links TRBV9 to TRBJ1-5; maybe TRBD1 (5 bases). Looked up from germline, CDR1 is SGDLS and CDR2 is YYNGEE. V was pared by 1 base and J by 3 bases, with 11 bases between. The CDR3 is 15 residues long. The CDR3 DNA follows: TGTGCCAGCAGCGTACAGGCCAGGGACAATCAGCCCCAGCATTTT. Translating it yields CASSVQARDNQPQHF.

Here the CDR3 reads CASRGLAGESYEQYF. The CDR3 DNA reads TGCGCCAGCAGGGGACTAGCGGGAGAGAGTTACGAGCAGTACTTC. This rearrangement joins TRBV10-2 to TRBJ2-7; 14 nucleotides match TRBD2. The germline V gene has CDR1 WSHSY and CDR2 SAAADI. This CDR3 has 15 amino acids. The J segment lost 4 bases and the V segment lost 6 bases, leaving 5 bases of the junction unmatched.

There are a few counts of this clone. The gene calls are TRBV5-1 and TRBJ1-2, with 7 bases matching TRBD1. Losses at the gene ends were 3 bases for V and 8 bases for J; bases not matched to a gene: 4. Germline V gives CDR1 SGHRS, CDR2 YFSETQ. The CDR3 spans 12 residues. The CDR3 region is CASSSQGDGYTF. In DNA form, the CDR3 reads TGCGCCAGCAGCTCCCAGGGGGACGGCTACACCTTC.

This rearrangement joins TRBV4-2 to TRBJ2-1; tentative D call: TRBD2 (6 bases). From germline, CDR1 is LGHNA and CDR2 YNFKEQ. Trimming left V 1 base short and J 3 bases short, with 19 bases between. This CDR3 is built from 18 residues. CDR3 amino acids: CASSQGAIAAGSYNEQFF. In nucleotides, the CDR3 is TGTGCCAGCAGCCAAGGGGCGATCGCGGCGGGGAGCTACAATGAGCAGTTCTTC.

The CDR3 is CASIIRADEAFF. The CDR3 DNA reads TGTGCCAGCATCATACGGGCAGATGAAGCTTTCTTT. J is TRBJ1-1 and V is TRBV21-1. TRBV21-1 is a documented pseudogene. The CDR3 contains 12 residues.

This clone appeared once. The chain couples TRBV5-1 to TRBJ2-5; 7 nucleotides agree with TRBD2. The CDR3 spans 14 residues. The germline gives CDR1 SGHRS, CDR2 YFSETQ. Trimming at V came to 1 base and at J to 3 bases, leaving 3 bases not matched to a gene. The CDR3 DNA is TGCGCCAGCAGCTTGAGGCTAGCGGAAGAGACCCAGTACTTC. This sequence encodes CASSLRLAEETQYF.

V gene TRBV9 combines with J gene TRBJ2-1; D is perhaps TRBD2 (7 bases). The CDR3 spans 11 residues. Germline assignment: CDR1 SGDLS and CDR2 YYNGEE. V was cut by 7 bases and J by 8 bases, with 10 bases left in between. CDR3 amino acids: CASGGGDEQFF. The CDR3 nucleotides are TGTGCCAGCGGCGGGGGCGATGAGCAGTTCTTC. Variable domain in full (rest from reference TRBV9 and TRBJ2-1): DSGVTQTPKHLITATGQRVTLRCSPRSGDLSVYWYQQSLDQGLQFLIQYYNGEERAKGNILERFSAQQFPDLHSELNLSSLELGDSALYFCASGGGDEQFFGPGTRLTVL.

This clone has only a few counts. The rearrangement joins TRBV5-8 to TRBJ2-3; 10 bases agree with TRBD2. The V gene's germline CDR1 is SGHTS and CDR2 YDEGEE. The CDR3 has 15 amino acids. J lost 5 bases, V lost 4 bases, and 7 bases had no gene match. CDR3 bases: TGTGCCAGCAGCCGGCCAGCGGGGGGGAGAGATACGCAGTATTTT. It codes for CASSRPAGGRDTQYF.

The chain uses TRBV19 and TRBJ1-4; tentatively, D is TRBD1 (6 bases). The ends were cut back, 5 bases at V and 8 bases at J, with 12 bases in the middle. This CDR3 is 13 amino acids long. CDR1 LNHDA and CDR2 SQIVND come from the germline V gene (reference sequence). CDR3 sequence reads: CASSLTGAEKLFF. For the CDR3, the DNA is TGTGCCAGTAGTTTAACGGGGGCCGAAAAACTGTTTTTT.